The clone carrying this T cell receptor (beta chain) has a handful of counts. Its antigen is unknown. The trim removed 5 bases at V and 6 bases at J, leaving 5 bases unmatched. This CDR3 has 14 amino acids. The V gene's germline CDR1 is SGHVS and CDR2 FNYEAQ. The sample comes from a study of T cell responses to AZD1222 COVID-19 vaccine. General study results and limits: The reported proportion of spike-specific TCRs targeting unmutated variant regions was nearly half.

Data came from immunoSEQ multiplex PCR; TCRdb stores just in-frame clones and leaves some out. The sample yields roughly 150,000 clones, about nine tenths seen once. This chain joins TRBV7-6 and TRBJ2-7; 12 positions agree with TRBD1. The sequencing here drew on peripheral blood, taken on day 0 of AZD1222 vaccination. The sequence came from an adult in good health. CDR3 residues: CASSLGQGAGEQYF. The DNA for the CDR3 is TGTGCCAGCAGCCTGGGACAGGGGGCGGGCGAGCAGTACTTC.